Sequencing of this T cell receptor (beta chain) was carried out in a study of CD8+CD57+ T cells in acquired aplastic anemia. About the research overall: Isolated CD4+ and CD8+ cells, once sorted, yielded DNA averaging approximately 3 ug.

The use of genomic DNA as template underpinned the TCR beta VDJ and CDR3 profiling. TCRdb ran MiXCR on the reads and lists one entry per CDR3 protein. This sample has about 180,000 distinct CDR3 sequences, with around half found just once. Notes on the study in general: Patients and controls had in common 25 to 30 CD8+ CDR3 sequences. In CD8+ cells, Simpson's diversity showed no significant difference between patients and controls.

V dropped 0 bases and J dropped 5; count of bases not matched to a gene: 5. Germline values: CDR1 SGHRS, CDR2 YFSETQ. This CDR3 spans 15 amino acids. This clonotype was seen many times. The antigen is not known. The chain couples TRBV5-1 to TRBJ1-3; 7 nucleotides agree with TRBD1. What was sequenced was sorted CD4+, CD8+, or CD8+CD57+ T cells (not recorded which) from PBMCs. The sequence was obtained from a human donor in good health. Written as DNA, the CDR3 is TGCGCCAGCAGCTTGGGTGACAGGGATCGAAACACCATATATTTT. This codes for CASSLGDRDRNTIYF.